The sequence of this TCR beta chain was determined in a study of blood T cell repertoires in COVID-19. Study details: Whether acute or convalescent, the COVID-19 samples came from the United States, Italy and Spain. PBMCs, B-cell-depleted T cells, or T cells were the source of the cDNA or gDNA that made up the material.

Cohorts were based on clinical histories the participants reported. Recovered status in Cohort 3 required two negative PCRs, clearance, or symptom resolution. Produced via immunoSEQ multiplex PCR; TCRdb's table is partial and in-frame only. There are around 190,000 clones in the sample; 75% to 90% occur only once, and about 9% lies in the top ten. This CDR3 comprises 17 residues. Germline V lookup: CDR1 SGHRS, CDR2 YFSETQ. Trimming removed 1 base at V and 0 bases at J, with 14 bases between. The V call is TRBV5-1, the J call TRBJ2-1; D may be TRBD2 (5 bases). This receptor was obtained from a man aged 35 to 55 who had recovered from COVID-19. Sequencing was carried out using PBMCs or T cells enriched from blood (not recorded which). The CDR3 is CASSLTSGKSSYNEQFF. CDR3 nucleotide sequence: TGCGCCAGCAGCTTGACGAGCGGAAAGAGCTCCTACAATGAGCAGTTCTTC.